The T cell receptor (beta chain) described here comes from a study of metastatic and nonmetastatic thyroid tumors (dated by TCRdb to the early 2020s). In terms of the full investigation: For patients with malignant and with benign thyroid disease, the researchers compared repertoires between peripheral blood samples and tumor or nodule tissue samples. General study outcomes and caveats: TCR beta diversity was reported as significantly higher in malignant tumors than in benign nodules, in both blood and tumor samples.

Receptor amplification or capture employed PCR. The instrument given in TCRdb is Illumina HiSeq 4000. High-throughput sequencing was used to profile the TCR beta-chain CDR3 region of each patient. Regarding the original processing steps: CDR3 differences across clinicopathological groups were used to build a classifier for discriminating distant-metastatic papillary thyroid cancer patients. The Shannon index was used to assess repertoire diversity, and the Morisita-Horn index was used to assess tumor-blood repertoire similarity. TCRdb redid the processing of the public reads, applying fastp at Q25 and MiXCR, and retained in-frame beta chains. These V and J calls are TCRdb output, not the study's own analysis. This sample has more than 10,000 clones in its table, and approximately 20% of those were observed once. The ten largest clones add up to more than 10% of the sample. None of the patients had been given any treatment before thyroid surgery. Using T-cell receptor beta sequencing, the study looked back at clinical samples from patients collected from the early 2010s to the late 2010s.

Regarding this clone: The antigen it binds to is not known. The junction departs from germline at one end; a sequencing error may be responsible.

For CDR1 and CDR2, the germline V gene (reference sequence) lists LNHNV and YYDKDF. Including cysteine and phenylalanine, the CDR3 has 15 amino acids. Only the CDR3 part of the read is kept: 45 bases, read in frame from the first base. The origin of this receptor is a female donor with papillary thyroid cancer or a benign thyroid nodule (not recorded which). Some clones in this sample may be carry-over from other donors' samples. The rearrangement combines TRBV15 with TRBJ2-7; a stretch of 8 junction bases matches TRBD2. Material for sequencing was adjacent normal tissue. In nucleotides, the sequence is TGCGCCACCAGCAGAAGCGGGGGTACTTCCCACGAGCAGTACTTC. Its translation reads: CATSRSGGTSHEQYF.